This T cell receptor beta chain emerged from a study of OX40 agonist ivuxolimab in advanced cancers. For the study at large: Ivuxolimab is an agonistic anti-OX40 (CD134) antibody, and patients were treated with it.

The CDR3 contains 14 residues. V was clipped by 6 bases and J by 1 base, with 12 bases between them. Germline CDR1 is MNHEY and CDR2 is SVGAGI. This clone was found once. The target antigen is unknown. Study-wide points: In a subset of nonresponders, normalized T-cell clonal expansion was also low. With doses of 0.1-3.0 mg/kg, partial responders showed among the lowest clonal expansion.

Only in-frame clones appear in the TCRdb table, and some are missing; sequencing was by immunoSEQ multiplex PCR. The sample shows about 60,000 clones, 92% of them seen only once. The chain has TRBV6-5 and TRBJ1-1; D remains unclear. Sequenced material: CD4+ or CD8+ T cells sorted from blood, taken in a trial of the OX40 agonist ivuxolimab. The receptor's source is an adult with an advanced solid tumor such as melanoma, head and neck, liver or kidney cancer. DNA of the CDR3: TGTGCCAGCAGAACATTTCACGGGAACACTGAAGCTTTCTTT. Residues: CASRTFHGNTEAFF.